The 22 T cell receptor beta chains presented below share a single source sample, sequenced in a study of CD8+ T cells in alopecia areata (dated by TCRdb to 2016 to 2019). According to the study, the label for this sample's time point signals: around 4 weeks on oral tofacitinib. The treatment or condition label here, explained by the study, means: oral pan-JAK inhibitor, 5-10 mg twice daily. The library was obtained by the immunoSEQ multiplex PCR assay. RNA was extracted from all samples and reverse transcribed into cDNA, which served as template for TCR sequencing. TCRdb holds this immuneACCESS table with in-frame rearrangements only. Some clones are missing; in checked studies, unresolved V genes explain under half, and the rest has no known cause. The sample table holds 120,000 or so clones, of which roughly 55% were seen once. The ten top clones hold 5.7% of the sample. The sample in question was CD4+ T cells sorted from blood, obtained at week 4, from a patient treated with tofacitinib. These receptors came from a human donor with alopecia areata.

The rearrangement joins TRBV30 to TRBJ2-7; D remains ambiguous. Germline CDR1 GTSNPN, CDR2 SVGIG (reference sequence). The CDR3 extends over 12 amino acids. V shed 0 bases and J shed 3 bases, with 6 bases lying between them. As DNA, the CDR3 is TGTGCCTGGAGTGTATGGTTCTACGAGCAGTACTTC. This translates into CAWSVWFYEQYF.

There are a few counts of this clone. The CDR3 DNA follows: TGTGCCAGCAGCGTGGGGACAGGGCTTAACTATGGCTACACCTTC. It yields the protein CASSVGTGLNYGYTF. This sequence joins TRBV9 and TRBJ1-2; 9 bases map to TRBD1. Germline CDR1 and CDR2: SGDLS and YYNGEE. The V and J ends lost 2 bases and 1 base, in that order; junction bases with no gene match: 3. The CDR3 runs to 15 residues.

This clone turned up a few times. The CDR3 region has the DNA TGCGCCAGCAGCCAAGTGGATCAGCCCCAGCATTTT. Its protein product is CASSQVDQPQHF. The rearrangement uses TRBV4-3 and TRBJ1-5; D gene ambiguous. CDR3 length equals 12 residues. Trimming took off 1 base at V and 5 bases at J, with 3 bases between the two ends. In germline, CDR1 is LGHNA, CDR2 YSLEER.

This chain links TRBV5-1 with TRBJ1-1; TRBD1 might be the D (5 bases). This CDR3 is 15 amino acids long. The V gene lost 0 bases and the J gene lost 0 bases, with 9 bases spanning the gap. Germline lookup yields CDR1 SGHRS and CDR2 YFSETQ. In DNA form, the CDR3 reads TGCGCCAGCAGCTTGGGACAGCGCATGAACACTGAAGCTTTCTTT. This encodes CASSLGQRMNTEAFF.

In its sample, this clone was seen a few times. This chain connects TRBV5-1 to TRBJ2-1; D might be TRBD1 (6 bases). The V and J ends lost 2 bases and 3 bases respectively, with 15 bases between them. This CDR3 spans 16 amino acids. CDR1 and CDR2 (germline): SGHRS, YFSETQ. DNA of the CDR3: TGCGCCAGCAGCTTAGGACAGATGAATGGCTACAATGAGCAGTTCTTC. As protein: CASSLGQMNGYNEQFF.

V and J are TRBV30 and TRBJ2-3; 8 bases are a match to TRBD1. After removal of 5 bases from V and 9 bases from J, the junction contained 7 bases not matched to a gene. Looked up from germline, CDR1 is GTSNPN and CDR2 is SVGIG (reference sequence). This CDR3 has 12 amino acids. The CDR3 DNA follows: TGTGCCTGGGCACAGGACAGGGACACGCAGTATTTT. Its protein is CAWAQDRDTQYF.

The rearrangement links TRBV7-9 to TRBJ2-7; no reliable D call. Germline values: CDR1 SEHNR, CDR2 FQNEAQ (reference sequence). Trimming left V 6 bases short and J 2 bases short, with 14 bases between. This CDR3 is 14 amino acids long. The CDR3 sequence: CASRHATAAYEQYF. In DNA form, the CDR3 reads TGTGCCAGCAGACACGCGACGGCAGCCTACGAGCAGTACTTC.

For the CDR3, the DNA is TGCGCCAGCAGCCCGGGACAGGGGTATACGTACGAGCAGTACTTC. Its protein is CASSPGQGYTYEQYF. The chain combines TRBV5-1 with TRBJ2-7; 10 bases map to TRBD1. With V trimmed by 4 bases and J by 4 bases, 8 bases remained unmatched. The CDR3 consists of 15 residues. In germline, CDR1 is SGHRS, CDR2 YFSETQ.

This clone was recorded a few times. V and J are TRBV28 and TRBJ1-4; 7 bases are shared with TRBD1. The germline CDR1 and CDR2 sequences are MDHEN and SYDVKM. This CDR3 is built from 14 residues. V was pared by 5 bases and J by 6 bases, with 6 bases of the junction left unmatched. CDR3 nucleotides: TGTGCCAGCAGTGCCGGGACAGCGGATGAAAAACTGTTTTTT. Amino acids: CASSAGTADEKLFF.

The J gene is TRBJ2-5, the V gene TRBV2, with D tentatively TRBD1 (6 bases). The CDR3 spans 15 residues. The V gene's germline CDR1 is SNHLY and CDR2 FYNNEI. V was clipped by 5 bases and J by 3 bases, with 16 bases between them. The CDR3 spells CASSSTGPVKETQYF. The CDR3, as DNA: TGTGCCAGCAGTTCGACAGGCCCTGTAAAAGAGACCCAGTACTTC. The full variable domain, with the rest looked up from reference TRBV2 and TRBJ2-5, is EPEVTQTPSHQVTQMGQEVILRCVPISNHLYFYWYRQILGQKVEFLVSFYNNEISEKSEIFDDQFSVERPDGSNFTLKIRSTKLEDSAMYFCASSSTGPVKETQYFGPGTRLLVL.

This clone was counted a few times. The chain links TRBV25-1 to TRBJ2-5; tentative D call: TRBD2 (6 bases). The CDR3 consists of 12 residues. Germline V gene lookup returns CDR1 MGHDK and CDR2 SYGVNS. Trimming pared 4 bases from V and 5 bases from J, leaving 8 bases between. This CDR3 reads CASSAEGETQYF. CDR3 bases: TGTGCCAGCAGTGCGGAGGGGGAGACCCAGTACTTC.

The J gene is TRBJ2-7, the V gene TRBV9; D unresolved. V was shortened by 4 bases and J by 0 bases, with 17 bases between the two germline ends. The CDR3 has 16 amino acids. From germline, CDR1 is SGDLS and CDR2 YYNGEE. CDR3 protein: CASSPSELAVSYEQYF. The DNA for the CDR3 is TGTGCCAGCAGCCCCAGCGAACTGGCGGTCTCCTACGAGCAGTACTTC.

The rearrangement joins TRBV9 to TRBJ2-7, with 11 positions matching TRBD2. The CDR3 contains 15 residues. V gave up 3 bases and J gave up 3 bases; unmatched junction bases: 5. Germline assignment: CDR1 SGDLS and CDR2 YYNGEE. CDR3 nucleotide sequence: TGTGCCAGCAGCGCAACCGGGACTAGCGGCTACGAGCAGTACTTC. It translates to CASSATGTSGYEQYF.

The chain links TRBV14 to TRBJ2-3; 12 bases agree with TRBD2. Germline-derived CDR1 and CDR2 are SGHDN and FVKESK. V gave up 5 bases and J gave up 4 bases; unmatched junction bases: 7. The CDR3 is 16 residues long. CDR3: CASSVLAGGPPDTQYF. In DNA form, the CDR3 reads TGTGCCAGCAGCGTTCTAGCGGGAGGGCCGCCAGATACGCAGTATTTT.

The chain uses TRBV5-6 and TRBJ1-5; D is perhaps TRBD1 (5 bases). V dropped 0 bases and J dropped 1 base, with 11 bases sitting between them. This CDR3 comprises 16 residues. The germline CDR1 and CDR2 sequences are SGHDT and YYEEEE. CDR3 loop: CASSLGGGRSNQPQHF. The CDR3 nucleotides are TGTGCCAGCAGCTTGGGGGGCGGGAGAAGCAATCAGCCCCAGCATTTT.

This clone appeared once. This sequence joins TRBV29-1 and TRBJ2-5; 7 bases line up with TRBD2. CDR3 length: 13 amino acids. Losses at the gene ends were 4 bases for V and 7 bases for J; bases not matched to a gene: 9. Germline loops: CDR1 SQVTM, CDR2 ANQGSEA. For the CDR3, the DNA is TGCAGCGTTGCCCCTAGACTAGCTGGGACCCAGTACTTC. Its translation is CSVAPRLAGTQYF.

The table lists this clone with a few counts. This chain uses TRBV11-2 with TRBJ1-6; D ambiguous. The CDR3 sequence is 14 residues long. Trimming stripped 5 bases from V and 6 bases from J, with 11 bases between. Looked up from germline, CDR1 is SGHAT and CDR2 is FQNNGV. The DNA of the CDR3 is TGTGCCAGCAGCCCCCGCAGGACTAATTCACCCCTCCACTTT. Amino acids: CASSPRRTNSPLHF. Complete variable domain (other parts from reference TRBV11-2 and TRBJ1-6): EAGVAQSPRYKIIEKRQSVAFWCNPISGHATLYWYQQILGQGPKLLIQFQNNGVVDDSQLPKDRFSAERLKGVDSTLKIQPAKLEDSAVYLCASSPRRTNSPLHFGNGTRLTVT.

The V gene is TRBV29-1, the J gene TRBJ2-5; D is possibly TRBD2 (6 bases). The CDR3 runs to 13 residues. Germline loops: CDR1 SQVTM, CDR2 ANQGSEA. Trimming stripped 5 bases from V and 5 bases from J, with 15 bases between. The CDR3 is CSVSRGEDETQYF. The CDR3 nucleotides read TGCAGCGTTTCGCGAGGGGAGGATGAGACCCAGTACTTC.

This clone appeared once. The chain joins TRBV7-2 to TRBJ2-5; 13 bases line up with TRBD2. CDR3 length: 14 residues. Germline V CDR1 and CDR2: SGHTA, FQGNSA. Unmatched junction bases numbered 1, after V lost 5 bases and J lost 4 bases. The CDR3 protein is CASSRLAGGETQYF. The CDR3 nucleotides are TGTGCCAGCAGCCGACTAGCGGGAGGAGAGACCCAGTACTTC.

This clone has a handful of counts. The chain is built from TRBV19 and TRBJ2-4; 7 positions match TRBD2. The ends lost 8 bases at V and 2 bases at J; junction bases unmatched: 12. Per germline, CDR1 LNHDA and CDR2 SQIVND (reference sequence). The CDR3 runs to 16 residues. CDR3 region: CASQPGGGRTKNIQYF. The CDR3 region has the DNA TGTGCCAGTCAACCAGGCGGCGGGAGAACCAAAAACATTCAGTACTTC.

This clone was counted between two and nine times. The rearrangement uses TRBV10-3 and TRBJ2-1; 12 bases are a match to TRBD2. Germline-derived CDR1 and CDR2 are ENHRY and SYGVKD. The J segment lost 7 bases and the V segment lost 2 bases, leaving 3 bases of the junction unmatched. The CDR3 is 15 residues long. The CDR3 bases are TGTGCCATCAGTGAGGCCGGACTAGCGGGAAATGAGCAGTTCTTC. This translates into CAISEAGLAGNEQFF.

V and J are TRBV5-4 and TRBJ2-7, with 9 bases identical to TRBD2. J gave up 3 bases and V 4 bases, and 5 bases lay outside the gene matches. The germline gives CDR1 SGHNT, CDR2 YYREEE (reference sequence). CDR3 length equals 14 residues. In nucleotides, the CDR3 is TGTGCCAGCAGCGCAGGGACTAGCTACTACGAGCAGTACTTC. Protein: CASSAGTSYYEQYF.